This T cell receptor beta chain was sequenced for a study of shared clonotypes between healthy human individuals. Profiled with immunoSEQ multiplex PCR; TCRdb holds only in-frame clones, not every one. The table lists about 1.9 million clones, approximately 92% of them singletons. Whole-study findings and limits: Exclusively blood specimens were collected; tissue repertoires likely differ.

The CDR3 runs 12 residues. CDR1 is SGHVS, CDR2 FNYEAQ, per germline. V lost 5 bases, J lost 6 bases, and 11 bases lay in between. The naive CD8 fraction comprised CD45RO-negative cells positively selected for CCR7 and excluded terminally differentiated effector memory CD45RA+ cells. As concerns this clone: The antigen is undetermined.

The chain combines TRBV7-6 with TRBJ2-7; D unresolved. The sample comprised naive CD8+ T cells from PBMCs. The sequence was obtained from a young man in good health. Some clones in this sample may be carry-over from other donors' samples. The CDR3 DNA is TGTGCCAGCAGCGAGGCCTGGGGCGAGCAGTACTTC. Its protein product is CASSEAWGEQYF.